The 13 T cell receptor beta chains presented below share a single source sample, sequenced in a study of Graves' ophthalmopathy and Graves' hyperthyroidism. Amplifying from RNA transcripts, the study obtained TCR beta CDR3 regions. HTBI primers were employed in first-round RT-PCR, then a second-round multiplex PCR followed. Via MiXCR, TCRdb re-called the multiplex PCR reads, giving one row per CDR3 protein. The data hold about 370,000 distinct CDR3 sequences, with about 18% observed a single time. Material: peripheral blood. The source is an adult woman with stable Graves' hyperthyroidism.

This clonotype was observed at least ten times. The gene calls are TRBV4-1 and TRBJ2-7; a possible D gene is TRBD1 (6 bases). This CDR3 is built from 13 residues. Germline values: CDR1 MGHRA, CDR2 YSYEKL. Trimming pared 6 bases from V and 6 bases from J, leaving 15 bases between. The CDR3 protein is CASRQTGSGEQYF. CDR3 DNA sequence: TGCGCCAGCAGGCAAACAGGGTCGGGCGAGCAGTACTTC.

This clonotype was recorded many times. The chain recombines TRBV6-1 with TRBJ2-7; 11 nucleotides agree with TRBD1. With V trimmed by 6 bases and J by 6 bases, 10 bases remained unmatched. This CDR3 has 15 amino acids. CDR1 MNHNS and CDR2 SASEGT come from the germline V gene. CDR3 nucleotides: TGTGCCAGCAGACCCCCCCGGGACAGGGGGGTCGAGCAGTACTTC. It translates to CASRPPRDRGVEQYF.

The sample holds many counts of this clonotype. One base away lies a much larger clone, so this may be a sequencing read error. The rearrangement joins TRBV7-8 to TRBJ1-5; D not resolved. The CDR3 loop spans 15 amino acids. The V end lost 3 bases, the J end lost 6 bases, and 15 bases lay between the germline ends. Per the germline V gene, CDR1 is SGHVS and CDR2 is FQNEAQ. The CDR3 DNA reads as TGTGCCAGCAGCTTCCCCTTAATGGATGGTCAGCCCCAGCATTTT. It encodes CASSFPLMDGQPQHF.

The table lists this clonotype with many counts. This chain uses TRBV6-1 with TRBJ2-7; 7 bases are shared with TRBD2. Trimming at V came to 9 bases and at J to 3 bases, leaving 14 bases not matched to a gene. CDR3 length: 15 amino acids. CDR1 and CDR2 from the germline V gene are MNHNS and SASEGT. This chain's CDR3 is CASQPWGGEVYEQYF. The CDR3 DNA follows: TGTGCCAGTCAACCATGGGGGGGAGAGGTCTACGAGCAGTACTTC.

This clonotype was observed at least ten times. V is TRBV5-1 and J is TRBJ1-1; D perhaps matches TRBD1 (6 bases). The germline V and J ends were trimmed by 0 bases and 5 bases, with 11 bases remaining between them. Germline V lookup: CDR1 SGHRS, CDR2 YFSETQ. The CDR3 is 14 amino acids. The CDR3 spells CASSLVTGSTEAFF. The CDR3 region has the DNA TGCGCCAGCAGCTTGGTTACAGGGTCGACTGAAGCTTTCTTT.

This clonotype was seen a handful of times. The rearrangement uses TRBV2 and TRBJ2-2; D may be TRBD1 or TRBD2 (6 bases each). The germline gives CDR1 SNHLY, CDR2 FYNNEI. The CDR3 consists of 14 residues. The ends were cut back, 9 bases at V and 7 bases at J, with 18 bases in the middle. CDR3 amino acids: CASNWQGRNGELFF. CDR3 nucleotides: TGTGCCAGTAACTGGCAGGGGAGGAACGGGGAGCTGTTTTTT.

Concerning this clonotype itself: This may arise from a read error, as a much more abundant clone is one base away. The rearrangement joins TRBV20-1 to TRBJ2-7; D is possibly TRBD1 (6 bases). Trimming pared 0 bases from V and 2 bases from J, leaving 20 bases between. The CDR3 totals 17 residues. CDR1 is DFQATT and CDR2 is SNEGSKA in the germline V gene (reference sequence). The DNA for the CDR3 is TGCAGTGCTAGAGAATGGGGGCGAGGACACATGGCCTACGAGCAGTACGTC. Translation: CSAREWGRGHMAYEQYV.

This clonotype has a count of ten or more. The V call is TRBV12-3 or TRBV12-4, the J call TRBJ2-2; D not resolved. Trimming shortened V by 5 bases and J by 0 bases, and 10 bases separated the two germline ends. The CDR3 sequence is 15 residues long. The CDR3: CASSPRTANTGELFF. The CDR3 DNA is TGTGCCAGCAGTCCCCGGACGGCGAACACCGGGGAGCTGTTTTTT.

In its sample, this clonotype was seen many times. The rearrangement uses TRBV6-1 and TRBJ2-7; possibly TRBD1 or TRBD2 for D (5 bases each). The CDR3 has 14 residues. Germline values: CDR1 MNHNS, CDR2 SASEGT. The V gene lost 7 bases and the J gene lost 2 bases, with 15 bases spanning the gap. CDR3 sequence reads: CASKGTQRPYEQYF. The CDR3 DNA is TGTGCCAGCAAGGGGACGCAGAGACCCTACGAGCAGTACTTC.

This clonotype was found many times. This CDR3 is CASSFVGATGELFF. CDR3 coding DNA: TGTGCCAGCAGTTTTGTAGGGGCGACCGGGGAGCTGTTTTTT. The chain is built from TRBV28 and TRBJ2-2, with D possibly being TRBD1 (5 bases). Germline loops: CDR1 MDHEN, CDR2 SYDVKM. V lost 3 bases and J lost 5, with 10 bases in between. The CDR3 runs 14 residues. The entire variable domain, with the rest obtained from reference TRBV28 and TRBJ2-2, is as follows: DVKVTQSSRYLVKRTGEKVFLECVQDMDHENMFWYRQDPGLGLRLIYFSYDVKMKEKGDIPEGYSVSREKKERFSLILESASTNQTSMYLCASSFVGATGELFFGEGSRLTVL.

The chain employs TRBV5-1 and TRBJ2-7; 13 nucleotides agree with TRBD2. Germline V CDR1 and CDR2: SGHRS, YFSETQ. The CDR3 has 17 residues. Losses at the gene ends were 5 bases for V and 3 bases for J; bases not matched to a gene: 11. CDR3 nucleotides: TGCGCCAGCAGGTTAGGACGTGGGACTAGCGGGAACTACGAGCAGTACTTC. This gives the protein CASRLGRGTSGNYEQYF.

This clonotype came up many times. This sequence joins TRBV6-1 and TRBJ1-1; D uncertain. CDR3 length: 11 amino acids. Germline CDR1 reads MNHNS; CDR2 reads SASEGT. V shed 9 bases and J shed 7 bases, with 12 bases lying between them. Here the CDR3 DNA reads TGTGCCAGTACCCGGCTCGGTGAAGCTTTCTTT. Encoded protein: CASTRLGEAFF.

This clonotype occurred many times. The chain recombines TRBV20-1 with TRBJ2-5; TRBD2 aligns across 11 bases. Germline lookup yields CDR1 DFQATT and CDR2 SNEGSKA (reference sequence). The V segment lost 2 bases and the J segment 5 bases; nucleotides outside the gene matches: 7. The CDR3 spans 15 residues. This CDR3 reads CSARLAGGVHETQYF. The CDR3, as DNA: TGCAGTGCTAGACTAGCGGGAGGCGTGCATGAGACCCAGTACTTC.